This T cell receptor beta chain stems from a study of T cell responses to AZD1222 COVID-19 vaccine. Across the whole study: Second-dose groups at about 4 or about 12 weeks were pooled. Regarding the study as a whole: Among those given AZD1222, only six were seropositive at baseline. The donor group comprised mostly white British people and more females; the analysis possibly underestimated clonal diversity. Epitopes outside B.1.351 and B.1.1.7 mutated regions reportedly drew nearly half of spike TCRs.

About this clone: Its antigen remains unidentified.

Profiled with immunoSEQ multiplex PCR; TCRdb holds only in-frame clones, not every one. The profile covers about 170,000 clones, with 80% to 90% appearing a single time and approximately 6.9% taken by the ten largest. Material: peripheral blood, obtained on day 0 of AZD1222 vaccination. This clonotype originated in an adult in good health.

CDR3 residues: CASSTNGQARQSPLHF. The CDR3 DNA reads TGTGCCAGTAGTACCAACGGACAGGCAAGGCAGTCACCCCTCCACTTT. The chain couples TRBV19 to TRBJ1-6; 7 bases are a match to TRBD1. Germline values: CDR1 LNHDA, CDR2 SQIVND (reference sequence). Trimming at V came to 4 bases and at J to 10 bases, leaving 13 bases not matched to a gene. The CDR3 extends over 16 amino acids.